Presented here are 18 T cell receptor beta chains from one specimen sequenced in a study of cytomegalovirus exposure and HLA in healthy donors (dated by TCRdb to about 2017). Library creation used the immunoSEQ multiplex PCR assay. A mixture of 60 forward primers for TCR Vbeta segments and 13 reverse primers for TCR Jbeta segments was used in the multiplex PCR. Drawn from immuneACCESS, this table holds only the in-frame rearrangements with V and J called that TCRdb kept. Clones are partly lost; checked studies trace under half to an unresolved V gene and leave the rest unexplained. The sample yields roughly 120,000 clones; approximately 80% were counted once. The ten biggest clones cover more than 1.5% of the sample. Material for sequencing was PBMCs. These receptors all stem from a man aged 50-59 years in good health and CMV-seronegative.

J is TRBJ1-1 and V is TRBV6-6, with D possibly TRBD1 on 5 matching bases. This CDR3 is 16 amino acids long. The germline CDR1 and CDR2 sequences are MNHNY and SVGAGI (reference sequence). V lost 0 bases and J 0 bases, leaving 11 bases between the germline ends. CDR3 region: CASSYSSGGMNTEAFF. The CDR3 region has the DNA TGTGCCAGCAGTTACTCTTCGGGGGGGATGAACACTGAAGCTTTCTTT.

The rearrangement links TRBV5-1 to TRBJ1-1, with TRBD1 matching 10 bases. The CDR3 runs 14 residues. V was clipped by 4 bases and J by 6 bases; unmatched bases: 6. Germline V lookup: CDR1 SGHRS, CDR2 YFSETQ. The CDR3, as DNA: TGCGCCAGCAGCCAGGGGACAGGGGTCTCTGAAGCTTTCTTT. Protein product: CASSQGTGVSEAFF. The variable domain in full, completed from reference TRBV5-1 and TRBJ1-1, reads KAGVTQTPRYLIKTRGQQVTLSCSPISGHRSVSWYQQTPGQGLQFLFEYFSETQRNKGNFPGRFSGRQFSNSRSEMNVSTLELGDSALYLCASSQGTGVSEAFFGQGTRLTVV.

The chain uses TRBV5-1 and TRBJ2-1; the match to TRBD1 covers 8 bases. J was trimmed by 4 bases and V by 7 bases; bases with no gene match: 7. The CDR3 extends over 14 amino acids. CDR1 and CDR2 (germline): SGHRS, YFSETQ. The CDR3 loop is CASYWGQAYNEQFF. In DNA, the CDR3 is TGCGCCAGCTATTGGGGACAGGCGTACAATGAGCAGTTCTTC.

This chain connects TRBV30 to TRBJ1-2, with TRBD1 matching 9 bases. The V gene's germline CDR1 is GTSNPN and CDR2 SVGIG (reference sequence). The CDR3 spans 12 residues. The junction had 4 bases not matched to a gene; V was cut back by 5 bases and J by 6 bases. The CDR3 protein is CAWQGQGHGYTF. The DNA for the CDR3 is TGTGCCTGGCAGGGACAGGGTCATGGCTACACCTTC.

The chain employs TRBV19 and TRBJ1-2; TRBD1 agrees at 11 bases. V shed 7 bases and J 4 bases; nucleotides not matched to a gene: 5. Per germline, CDR1 LNHDA and CDR2 SQIVND (reference sequence). The CDR3 contains 14 residues. CDR3 in amino acids: CASTAGTGGYGYTF. CDR3 in DNA: TGTGCCAGTACCGCCGGGACAGGGGGCTATGGCTACACCTTC.

This clone appeared a few times. The genes are TRBV19 and TRBJ1-1; D remains unclear. V was shortened by 2 bases and J by 1 base, with 14 bases between the two germline ends. Looked up from germline, CDR1 is LNHDA and CDR2 is SQIVND (reference sequence). This CDR3 spans 16 amino acids. The DNA of the CDR3 is TGTGCCAGTAGTATATTTGCAGGAGGTGCGAACACTGAAGCTTTCTTT. It yields the protein CASSIFAGGANTEAFF.

This clone was observed a few times. The V and J genes are TRBV15 and TRBJ2-5; 7 bases agree with TRBD2. The germline V gene encodes CDR1 LNHNV and CDR2 YYDKDF (reference sequence). With V trimmed by 4 bases and J by 2 bases, 7 bases remained unmatched. This CDR3 is built from 15 residues. CDR3 in amino acids: CATSTGGEGQETQYF. The CDR3 DNA is TGTGCCACCAGCACCGGCGGGGAGGGGCAAGAGACCCAGTACTTC. The variable domain in full, with the rest retrieved from reference TRBV15 and TRBJ2-5, is DAMVIQNPRYQVTQFGKPVTLSCSQTLNHNVMYWYQQKSSQAPKLLFHYYDKDFNNEADTPDNFQSRRPNTSFCFLDIRSPGLGDTAMYLCATSTGGEGQETQYFGPGTRLLVL.

This clone was found a few times. V gene TRBV30 combines with J gene TRBJ1-1, with unresolved D. The CDR3 extends over 14 amino acids. The V gene lost 1 base and the J gene lost 5 bases, with 14 bases spanning the gap. CDR1 and CDR2 from the germline V gene are GTSNPN and SVGIG (reference sequence). CDR3 nucleotide sequence: TGTGCCTGGAGTGGCTTTTCGGGGTCGACTGAAGCTTTCTTT. Amino acid sequence: CAWSGFSGSTEAFF.

J is TRBJ2-4 and V is TRBV5-4; 8 bases match TRBD1. Germline V lookup: CDR1 SGHNT, CDR2 YYREEE (reference sequence). The CDR3 length is 14 residues. The trim removed 1 base at V and 6 bases at J, leaving 3 bases unmatched. CDR3 DNA: TGTGCCAGCAGCTTGTCTGGGACAGGAAACATTCAGTACTTC. Translated: CASSLSGTGNIQYF.

The V and J genes are TRBV9 and TRBJ1-2; D call uncertain. Germline V CDR1 and CDR2: SGDLS, YYNGEE. Trimming left V 0 bases short and J 4 bases short, with 16 bases between. The CDR3 covers 16 residues. The CDR3 DNA reads as TGTGCCAGCAGCGTAGAACAGACGATGTTGGGCTATGGCTACACCTTC. Its protein product is CASSVEQTMLGYGYTF.

V usage is TRBV1 and J usage is TRBJ2-5; the D call TRBD2 from the table was never checked on the DNA. TRBV1 is deemed a pseudogene. CDR3 size: 20 residues. CDR3 sequence: CTSSQGTWTDSRGGPCTQYF. The CDR3, as DNA: TGCACCAGCAGCCAAGGGACGTGGACTGACAGTCGCGGGGGGCCGTGTACCCAGTACTTC.

The chain has TRBV7-9 and TRBJ1-4, with 7 bases aligning to TRBD1. The CDR3 totals 13 residues. J was trimmed by 5 bases and V by 6 bases; bases with no gene match: 3. Germline CDR1 SEHNR, CDR2 FQNEAQ (reference sequence). In DNA form, the CDR3 reads TGTGCCAGCAGGACAGGGATAAATGAAAAACTGTTTTTT. Translating gives CASRTGINEKLFF.

V and J are TRBV4-2 and TRBJ2-5, with 8 bases identical to TRBD2. The trim removed 0 bases at V and 7 bases at J, leaving 10 bases unmatched. The CDR3 extends over 16 amino acids. Germline V lookup: CDR1 LGHNA, CDR2 YNFKEQ. The DNA for the CDR3 is TGTGCCAGCAGCCAAGATCCCCAGCGGGGGACTGGGACCCAGTACTTC. It specifies CASSQDPQRGTGTQYF.

The chain uses TRBV2 and TRBJ1-5, with 7 nucleotides matching TRBD1. The germline gives CDR1 SNHLY, CDR2 FYNNEI. The CDR3 totals 15 residues. The V gene end was trimmed by 7 bases and the J gene end by 9 bases; junction bases not matched to a gene: 15. Written as DNA, the CDR3 is TGTGCCAGCACCGAGGCGGCAGGGGGGTTAGGGCCCCAGCATTTT. Protein: CASTEAAGGLGPQHF.

The DNA for the CDR3 is TGTGCCAGCAGCAAGGAGCTTCGGGATAACACTGAAGCTTTCTTT. Its translation is CASSKELRDNTEAFF. The chain has TRBV5-4 and TRBJ1-1, with unresolved D. Germline CDR1 is SGHNT and CDR2 is YYREEE (reference sequence). The CDR3 has 15 amino acids. With 4 bases removed from V and 2 bases from J, the gap between germline ends came to 15 bases.

The chain recombines TRBV2 with TRBJ2-3; 12 bases fit TRBD2. Germline V gene sequence: CDR1 SNHLY, CDR2 FYNNEI. Trimming cost V 6 bases and J 3 bases; bases outside gene matches: 10. This CDR3 contains 17 residues. Here the CDR3 reads CASSSRTSGVGTDTQYF. The CDR3 DNA sequence: TGTGCCAGCAGCTCTCGGACTAGCGGGGTTGGGACAGATACGCAGTATTTT.

The genes are TRBV7-4 and TRBJ2-3; unclear D gene. The V end lost 2 bases, the J end lost 5 bases, and 11 bases lay between the germline ends. Germline V lookup: CDR1 SGHVT, CDR2 SQSDAQ. This CDR3 has 14 residues. CDR3 residues: CASSLIQVEDTQYF. In DNA, the CDR3 is TGTGCCAGCAGCTTAATCCAGGTTGAAGATACGCAGTATTTT. Full variable domain (outside the CDR3, taken from reference TRBV7-4 and TRBJ2-3): GAGVSQSPRYKVAKRGRDVALRCDSISGHVTLYWYRQTLGQGSEVLTYSQSDAQRDKSGRPSGRFSAERPERSVSTLKIQRTEQGDSAVYLCASSLIQVEDTQYFGPGTRLTVL.

This clone was counted a few times. This rearrangement joins TRBV14 to TRBJ2-3; 13 bases align to TRBD2. The CDR3 runs to 18 residues. The germline CDR1 and CDR2 sequences are SGHDN and FVKESK. The V and J ends lost 4 bases and 2 bases, in that order; junction bases with no gene match: 9. DNA of the CDR3: TGTGCCAGCAGCCCCAGGACTAGCGGGGGAGCCTCCACAGATACGCAGTATTTT. Protein product: CASSPRTSGGASTDTQYF.